The clone carrying this T cell receptor (beta chain) has just a few counts. What it binds is not known. Measured with immunoSEQ multiplex PCR; TCRdb has only the in-frame clones, and not every one. The data contain 100,000 or so clones, around nine tenths of them singletons. This specimen belongs to a study of T cell responses to AZD1222 COVID-19 vaccine. At the level of the study: Second-dose groups at about 4 or about 12 weeks were pooled.

Study outcomes and limitations: The CD4 TCRs associated with vaccination extended across spike and predominated at 160-218 and 743-854. Among the donors, most were white British and more were female, and clonal diversity was possibly underestimated. Reports indicate that nearly half of spike-specific TCRs are directed at unmutated variant regions.

V dropped 7 bases and J dropped 5 bases, with 18 bases sitting between them. CDR1 and CDR2 (germline): MNHEY, SVGAGI. The length of the CDR3 is 14 residues. The sample in question was peripheral blood, obtained on day 0 of AZD1222 vaccination. The chain has TRBV6-5 and TRBJ2-7, with no clear D. This clonotype was sampled from an adult in good health. CDR3 protein: CASIFLGLGDEQYF. The CDR3 DNA reads as TGTGCCAGCATCTTTCTGGGTCTTGGGGACGAGCAGTACTTC.